The 23 T cell receptor beta chains in this list originate from one sample, sequenced in a study of breast tumors, draining lymph nodes, adjacent tissues. The lymph nodes were axillary draining lymph nodes from breast cancer patients. One entry per CDR3 protein results from TCRdb running MiXCR on the multiplex PCR reads. The sample consists of 200,000 to 300,000 distinct CDR3 sequences, roughly 31% of them appearing once. Sequenced sample: axillary lymph node tissue. The source is a female donor with breast cancer. Some clones in this sample may be carry-over from other donors' samples.

This clonotype has a count of ten or more. The chain carries TRBV9 and TRBJ2-1; 11 bases match TRBD2. Germline CDR1 is SGDLS and CDR2 is YYNGEE. This CDR3 has 16 amino acids. Trimming took 3 bases from V and 2 from J; bases not matched to a gene: 4. CDR3 in DNA: TGTGCCAGCAGCGAAGGACTAGCGGGTCCCTACAATGAGCAGTTCTTC. Translated: CASSEGLAGPYNEQFF.

This clonotype has at least ten counts. The V call is TRBV5-6, the J call TRBJ2-5; maybe TRBD1 (5 bases). The V gene lost 1 base and the J gene lost 5 bases, with 15 bases spanning the gap. Germline assignment: CDR1 SGHDT and CDR2 YYEEEE. The CDR3 has 15 residues. The CDR3 nucleotides are TGTGCCAGCAGCTTGAGACAGACCCCACGGGAGACCCAGTACTTC. Protein sequence: CASSLRQTPRETQYF.

There are many counts of this clonotype. CDR3 bases: TGCGCCAGCAGCTTGTTTCAGGGCCCCCAAGAGACCCAGTACTTC. Amino acids: CASSLFQGPQETQYF. V usage is TRBV5-1 and J usage is TRBJ2-5; perhaps TRBD1 as D (5 bases). Germline assignment: CDR1 SGHRS and CDR2 YFSETQ. The CDR3 is 15 residues long. V was pared by 1 base and J by 1 base, with 11 bases between.

This clonotype was seen ten or more times. The chain joins TRBV20-1 to TRBJ2-1, with 13 bases lining up with TRBD2. This CDR3 spans 15 amino acids. The germline V gene has CDR1 DFQATT and CDR2 SNEGSKA (reference sequence). Unmatched junction bases numbered 7, after V lost 6 bases and J lost 5 bases. CDR3 sequence (DNA): TGCAGTGCGAAATACGGGACTAGCGGGAACAATGAGCAGTTCTTC. The encoded protein is CSAKYGTSGNNEQFF.

This clonotype was recorded at least ten times. The chain uses TRBV4-3 and TRBJ2-2; D perhaps matches TRBD1 (6 bases). Per germline, CDR1 LGHNA and CDR2 YSLEER. Between the trimmed V and J ends, which lost 0 bases and 7 bases, there was a span of 18 bases. The CDR3 consists of 17 residues. CDR3 bases: TGCGCCAGCAGCCAAGATACCACAGGGTACTATGGCGGGGAGCTGTTTTTT. Translation: CASSQDTTGYYGGELFF.

This clonotype was found many times. The chain employs TRBV11-3 and TRBJ2-1; D remains ambiguous. The CDR3 totals 15 residues. The V and J ends lost 1 base and 3 bases respectively, with 10 bases between them. CDR1 SGHNT and CDR2 YENEEA come from the germline V gene. Here the CDR3 DNA reads TGTGCCAGCAGCTTAGGAGAAAGTAACTACAATGAGCAGTTCTTC. Amino acids: CASSLGESNYNEQFF.

Concerning this clonotype itself: Possible read error: a much larger clone is one base away. V usage is TRBV6-6 and J usage is TRBJ1-4; D is possibly TRBD1 (5 bases). The ends were cut back, 6 bases at V and 5 bases at J, with 19 bases in the middle. The CDR3 has 16 amino acids. The V gene's germline CDR1 is MNHNY and CDR2 SVGAGI (reference sequence). CDR3 coding DNA: TGTGCCAGCAGGCCGCCAACCGGGGCCAGAAATGAAAAACTGTTTTTT. Its protein product is CASRPPTGARNEKLFF.

The CDR3 region is CAWNRDPSPEQYF. CDR3 DNA: TGTGCCTGGAACCGGGACCCCAGTCCCGAGCAGTACTTC. J is TRBJ2-7 and V is TRBV30; TRBD1 or TRBD2 may be the D gene (5 bases each). Trimming stripped 4 bases from V and 6 bases from J, with 16 bases between. Germline assignment: CDR1 GTSNPN and CDR2 SVGIG (reference sequence). This CDR3 spans 13 amino acids. Full variable domain (outside the CDR3, taken from reference TRBV30 and TRBJ2-7): SQTIHQWPATLVQPVGSPLSLECTVEGTSNPNLYWYRQAAGRGLQLLFYSVGIGQISSEVPQNLSASRPQDRQFILSSKKLLLSDSGFYLCAWNRDPSPEQYFGPGTRLTVT.

This clonotype was recorded many times. The chain uses TRBV5-1 and TRBJ2-1, with D unclear. The CDR3 is 15 amino acids. Germline CDR1 reads SGHRS; CDR2 reads YFSETQ. The germline V and J ends were trimmed by 5 bases and 0 bases, with 12 bases remaining between them. In DNA, the CDR3 is TGCGCCAGCAGTGTTGGAATTAGCTCCTACAATGAGCAGTTCTTC. Amino acid sequence: CASSVGISSYNEQFF.

This clonotype came up many times. The J gene is TRBJ2-3, the V gene TRBV19; D gene ambiguous. Per germline, CDR1 LNHDA and CDR2 SQIVND (reference sequence). CDR3 size: 15 residues. V dropped 5 bases and J dropped 2 bases, with 14 bases sitting between them. The CDR3 DNA sequence: TGTGCCAGTAGTTCCCGACGGGCCTCCACAGATACGCAGTATTTT. It yields the protein CASSSRRASTDTQYF.

This clonotype was found many times. This chain uses TRBV14 with TRBJ2-2; D is tentatively TRBD1 or TRBD2 (5 bases each). This CDR3 is 15 amino acids long. V shed 4 bases and J shed 1 base, with 10 bases lying between them. Per the germline V gene, CDR1 is SGHDN and CDR2 is FVKESK. The CDR3 spells CASSLYGGNTGELFF. The CDR3 DNA follows: TGTGCCAGCAGCCTATATGGGGGGAACACCGGGGAGCTGTTTTTT.

This clonotype was found many times. The chain recombines TRBV7-2 with TRBJ2-7; D is unclear. The CDR3 sequence is 11 residues long. The germline V gene has CDR1 SGHTA and CDR2 FQGNSA. V gave up 2 bases and J gave up 4 bases, with 3 bases separating them. CDR3 sequence (DNA): TGTGCCAGCAGCTTAAAGTACGAGCAGTACTTC. Translated: CASSLKYEQYF.

This clonotype was recorded many times. The junction differs from germline at one of its ends, possibly a read error. The chain uses TRBV12-3 or TRBV12-4 and TRBJ1-2; 8 positions agree with TRBD1. The CDR3 consists of 13 residues. The CDR3 protein is CASSLSAGTGSHF. DNA for the CDR3: TGTGCCAGCAGTTTATCGGCCGGGACAGGCTCTCACTTC.

The V gene is TRBV2, the J gene TRBJ2-4, with 10 nucleotides matching TRBD2. J was trimmed by 0 bases and V by 4 bases; bases with no gene match: 9. The CDR3 covers 18 residues. Per germline, CDR1 SNHLY and CDR2 FYNNEI. In DNA form, the CDR3 reads TGTGCCAGCAGTGGGGCTAGCGGGAGCGGGCGAGCCAAAAACATTCAGTACTTC. This translates into CASSGASGSGRAKNIQYF. The variable domain in full, with the rest retrieved from reference TRBV2 and TRBJ2-4, is EPEVTQTPSHQVTQMGQEVILRCVPISNHLYFYWYRQILGQKVEFLVSFYNNEISEKSEIFDDQFSVERPDGSNFTLKIRSTKLEDSAMYFCASSGASGSGRAKNIQYFGAGTRLSVL.

This chain joins TRBV12-3 or TRBV12-4 and TRBJ2-7; D is perhaps TRBD2 (5 bases). CDR3 length: 17 amino acids. Between the trimmed V and J ends, which lost 1 base and 2 bases, there was a span of 18 bases. CDR3 sequence: CASSLGKIRRAAYEQYF. DNA of the CDR3: TGTGCCAGCAGTTTAGGGAAAATCAGACGAGCGGCCTACGAGCAGTACTTC.

This clonotype appeared a few times. This could be a read error, since a much larger clone is one nucleotide away. The rearrangement links TRBV11-2 to TRBJ1-2; possible D gene TRBD1, 5 bases. This CDR3 has 14 amino acids. In germline, CDR1 is SGHAT, CDR2 FQNNGV. Trimming took off 5 bases at V and 4 bases at J, with 14 bases between the two ends. This CDR3 is CASSPQGTTYGYTF. DNA of the CDR3: TGTGCCAGCAGCCCCCAGGGAACTACCTATGGCTACACCTTC.

Many counts were recorded for this clonotype. The rearrangement joins TRBV20-1 to TRBJ2-3; 7 bases fit TRBD2. The CDR3 has 15 amino acids. The germline V gene has CDR1 DFQATT and CDR2 SNEGSKA (reference sequence). Losses at the gene ends were 1 base for V and 0 bases for J; bases not matched to a gene: 4. The DNA for the CDR3 is TGCAGTGCTAGAGCCCCTAGCGGTAGCACAGATACGCAGTATTTT. It encodes CSARAPSGSTDTQYF.

This clonotype was counted between two and nine times. The CDR3 DNA sequence: TGTGCCTGGAGTGAGGGGGGGCTCTATCAGCCCCAGCATTTT. Translating it yields CAWSEGGLYQPQHF. V is TRBV30 and J is TRBJ1-5, with D tentatively TRBD1 (6 bases). Germline CDR1 and CDR2: GTSNPN and SVGIG (reference sequence). This CDR3 has 14 residues. V lost 1 base to trimming and J lost 5 bases, with 12 bases between them.

As regards this clonotype: A clone one base away is much larger, so this may be a read error. The chain recombines TRBV12-3 or TRBV12-4 with TRBJ2-1; D is undetermined. The CDR3 has 13 amino acids. The DNA for the CDR3 is TGTGCCAGCAGACACCCACACGGCAATGGGCAGTTCTTC. Amino acids: CASRHPHGNGQFF.

CDR3 loop: CATSDSRGRVAAFF. DNA for the CDR3: TGTGCCACCAGTGATTCCAGGGGGCGGGTGGCAGCTTTCTTT. The J gene is TRBJ1-1, the V gene TRBV24-1, with 8 bases aligning to TRBD1. Germline V gene data show CDR1 as KGHDR and CDR2 as SFDVKD. CDR3 size: 14 residues. Trimming removed 2 bases from V and 10 bases from J; junction bases left unmatched: 8.

The CDR3 here is CASSQLDRRTDTQYF. In nucleotides, the CDR3 is TGTGCCAGCAGCCAATTGGACAGGAGGACAGATACGCAGTATTTT. This chain connects TRBV4-2 to TRBJ2-3, with 7 bases lining up with TRBD1. Germline values: CDR1 LGHNA, CDR2 YNFKEQ. CDR3 length equals 15 residues. Unmatched junction bases numbered 5, after V lost 2 bases and J lost 3 bases.

This clonotype was recorded a few times. A much larger clone lies one base from this, so it may be a read error. This sequence joins TRBV6-5 and TRBJ2-5, with D perhaps TRBD1 or TRBD2 (5 bases each). Germline lookup yields CDR1 MNHEY and CDR2 SVGAGI. The germline V and J ends were trimmed by 5 bases and 5 bases, with 15 bases remaining between them. This CDR3 is 14 amino acids long. The CDR3 bases are TGTGCCAGCAGTGACCCGACGGGGCGCGAGACCCAGTACTTC. Its translation: CASSDPTGRETQYF.

The J gene is TRBJ2-7, the V gene TRBV7-2, with TRBD2 identical over 11 bases. The CDR3 is 15 amino acids. The germline V gene encodes CDR1 SGHTA and CDR2 FQGNSA. Losses at the gene ends were 5 bases for V and 0 bases for J; bases not matched to a gene: 3. CDR3 sequence (DNA): TGTGCCAGCAGCGGGACTAGCGGAGGCTCCTACGAGCAGTACTTC. This translates into CASSGTSGGSYEQYF.